What follows describes a single TCR beta chain. The record originates from a study of blood T cell repertoires in COVID-19. Sequencing used immunoSEQ multiplex PCR; TCRdb keeps in-frame clones, though not all of them. The sample lists about 400,000 clones, about 89% occurring once. The CDR3 is made up of 13 amino acids. Germline V gene data show CDR1 as GTSNPN and CDR2 as SVGIG (reference sequence). The source of this sequence is a man aged 40-55 years with acute or convalescent COVID-19. The sequenced sample consisted of peripheral blood. The V gene is TRBV30, the J gene TRBJ1-4; 7 bases fit TRBD1. The CDR3 DNA sequence: TGTGCTTGCCGGGACAGTCAAGGTGAAAAACTGTTTTTT. Its translation is CACRDSQGEKLFF.